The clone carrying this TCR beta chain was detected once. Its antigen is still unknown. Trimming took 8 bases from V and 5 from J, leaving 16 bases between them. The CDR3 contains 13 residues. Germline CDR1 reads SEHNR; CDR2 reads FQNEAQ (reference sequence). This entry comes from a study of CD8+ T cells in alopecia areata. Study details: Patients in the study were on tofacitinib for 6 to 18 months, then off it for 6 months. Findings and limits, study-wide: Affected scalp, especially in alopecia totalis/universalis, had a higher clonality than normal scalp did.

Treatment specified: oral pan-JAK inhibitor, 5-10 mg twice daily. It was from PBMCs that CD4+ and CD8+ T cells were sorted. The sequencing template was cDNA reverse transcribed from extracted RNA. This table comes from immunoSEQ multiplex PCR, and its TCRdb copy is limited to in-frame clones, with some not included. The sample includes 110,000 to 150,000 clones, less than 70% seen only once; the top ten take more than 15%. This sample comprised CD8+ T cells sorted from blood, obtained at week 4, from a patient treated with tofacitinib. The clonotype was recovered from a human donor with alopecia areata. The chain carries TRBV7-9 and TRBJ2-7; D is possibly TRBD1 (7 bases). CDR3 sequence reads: CASGWQGGNEQYF. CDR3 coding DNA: TGTGCCAGCGGCTGGCAGGGGGGCAACGAGCAGTACTTC.